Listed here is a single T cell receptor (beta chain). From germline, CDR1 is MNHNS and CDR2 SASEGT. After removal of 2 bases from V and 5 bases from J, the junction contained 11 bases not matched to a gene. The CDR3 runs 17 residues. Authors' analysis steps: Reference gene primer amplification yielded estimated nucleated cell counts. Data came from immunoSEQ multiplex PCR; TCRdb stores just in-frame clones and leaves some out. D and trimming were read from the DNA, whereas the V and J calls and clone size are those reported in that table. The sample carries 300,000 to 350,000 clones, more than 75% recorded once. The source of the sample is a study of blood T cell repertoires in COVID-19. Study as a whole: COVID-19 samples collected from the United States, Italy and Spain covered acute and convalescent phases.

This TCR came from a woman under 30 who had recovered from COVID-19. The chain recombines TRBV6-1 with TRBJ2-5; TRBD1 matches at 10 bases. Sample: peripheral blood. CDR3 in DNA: TGTGCCAGCAGTGAATATGGGACAGGGGCAAAAGTGGAGACCCAGTACTTC. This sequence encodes CASSEYGTGAKVETQYF.